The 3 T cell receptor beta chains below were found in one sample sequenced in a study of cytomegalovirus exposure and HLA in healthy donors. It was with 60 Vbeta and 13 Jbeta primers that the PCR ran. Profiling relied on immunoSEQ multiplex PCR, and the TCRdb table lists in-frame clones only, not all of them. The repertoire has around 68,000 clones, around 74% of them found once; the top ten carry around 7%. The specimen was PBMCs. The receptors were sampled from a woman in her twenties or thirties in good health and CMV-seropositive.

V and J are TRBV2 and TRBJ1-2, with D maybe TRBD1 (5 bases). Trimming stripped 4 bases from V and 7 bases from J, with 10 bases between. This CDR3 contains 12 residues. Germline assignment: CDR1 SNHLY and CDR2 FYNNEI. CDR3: CASSAGGAGYTF. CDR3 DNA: TGTGCCAGCAGTGCGGGGGGAGCTGGCTACACCTTC.

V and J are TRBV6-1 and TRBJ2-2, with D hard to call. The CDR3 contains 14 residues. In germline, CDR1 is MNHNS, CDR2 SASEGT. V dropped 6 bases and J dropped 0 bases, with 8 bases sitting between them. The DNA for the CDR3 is TGTGCCAGCAGACCCAGAACGAACACCGGGGAGCTGTTTTTT. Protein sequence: CASRPRTNTGELFF.

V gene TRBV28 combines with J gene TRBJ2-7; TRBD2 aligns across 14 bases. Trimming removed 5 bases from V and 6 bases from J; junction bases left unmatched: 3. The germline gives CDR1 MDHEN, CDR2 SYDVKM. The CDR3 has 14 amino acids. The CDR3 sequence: CASSGLAGGREQYF. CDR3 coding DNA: TGTGCCAGCAGTGGACTAGCGGGAGGTCGCGAGCAGTACTTC. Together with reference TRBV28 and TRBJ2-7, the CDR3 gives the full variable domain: DVKVTQSSRYLVKRTGEKVFLECVQDMDHENMFWYRQDPGLGLRLIYFSYDVKMKEKGDIPEGYSVSREKKERFSLILESASTNQTSMYLCASSGLAGGREQYFGPGTRLTVT.